Reported below is one TCR beta chain. No antigen is known for it. Assay used: immunoSEQ multiplex PCR; TCRdb lists only in-frame clones, some missing. The repertoire holds roughly 99,000 clones, with roughly 90% as singletons. This sample stems from a study of OX40 agonist ivuxolimab in advanced cancers. Study in general: In this trial design, patients received ivuxolimab intravenously at 0.01 to 10 mg/kg every 2 weeks. General study results and limits: CD8+ T cells were the subset that, on average, had more expanded clones than CD4+. There were also nonresponders showing low normalized T-cell clonal expansion. At doses 0.1 to 3.0 mg/kg, CD4+ and CD8+ clones expanded.

The trim removed 2 bases at V and 3 bases at J, leaving 14 bases unmatched. The CDR3 extends over 19 amino acids. CDR1 and CDR2 (germline): SGHTA, FQGTGA. The sequencing here drew on CD4+ or CD8+ T cells sorted from blood, taken in a trial of the OX40 agonist ivuxolimab. The origin of this receptor is an adult with an advanced solid tumor such as melanoma, head and neck, liver or kidney cancer. J is TRBJ2-7 and V is TRBV7-3; 12 bases map to TRBD2. This CDR3 reads CASSLAPSLAGGTYYEQYF. CDR3 DNA sequence: TGTGCCAGCAGCTTAGCTCCTTCCCTAGCGGGAGGGACATACTACGAGCAGTACTTC. The full variable domain, with the rest looked up from reference TRBV7-3 and TRBJ2-7, is GAGVSQTPSNKVTEKGKYVELRCDPISGHTALYWYRQSLGQGPEFLIYFQGTGAADDSGLPNDRFFAVRPEGSVSTLKIQRTERGDSAVYLCASSLAPSLAGGTYYEQYFGPGTRLTVT.